The 5 T cell receptor beta chains listed next were all sequenced from one sample in a study of blood T cell repertoires in COVID-19. Generated by immunoSEQ multiplex PCR, the TCRdb table keeps only in-frame clones and is missing some. This sample has around 180,000 clones, with 74% found just once. Sequences were obtained from peripheral blood. The receptor source for this set is a woman of 80 years or more with acute or convalescent COVID-19.

This clone was recorded a few times. This chain connects TRBV15 to TRBJ1-5; D is undetermined. CDR3 size: 13 residues. Trimming took 6 bases from V and 6 from J, leaving 12 bases between them. The germline CDR1 and CDR2 sequences are LNHNV and YYDKDF (reference sequence). CDR3 nucleotides: TGTGCCACCAGTCGTCAGAGGAGTCAGCCCCAGCATTTT. Translated: CATSRQRSQPQHF.

V usage is TRBV7-9 and J usage is TRBJ1-5; D ambiguous. Trimming shortened V by 4 bases and J by 10 bases, and 17 bases separated the two germline ends. Germline CDR1 and CDR2: SEHNR and FQNEAQ (reference sequence). The CDR3 length is 14 residues. CDR3 sequence: CASSSLGEGVPQHF. In DNA, the CDR3 is TGTGCCAGCAGCTCCCTTGGAGAGGGCGTCCCCCAGCATTTT.

The rearrangement joins TRBV4-3 to TRBJ2-3; tentatively, D is TRBD2 (6 bases). Germline assignment: CDR1 LGHNA and CDR2 YSLEER. The CDR3 has 13 residues. The V gene lost 4 bases and the J gene lost 9 bases, with 14 bases spanning the gap. This CDR3 reads CASSRELADTQYF. The CDR3 DNA follows: TGCGCCAGCAGCCGAGAACTAGCTGACACGCAGTATTTT.

The chain is built from TRBV19 and TRBJ2-7; D might be TRBD2 (6 bases). Germline loops: CDR1 LNHDA, CDR2 SQIVND (reference sequence). This CDR3 spans 15 amino acids. V lost 1 base, J lost 1 base, and 11 bases lay in between. CDR3 coding DNA: TGTGCCAGTAGTATAGCTGGGGACTTTTCCTACGAGCAGTACTTC. Its translation: CASSIAGDFSYEQYF. Full variable domain (outside the CDR3, taken from reference TRBV19 and TRBJ2-7): DGGITQSPKYLFRKEGQNVTLSCEQNLNHDAMYWYRQDPGQGLRLIYYSQIVNDFQKGDIAEGYSVSREKKESFPLTVTSAQKNPTAFYLCASSIAGDFSYEQYFGPGTRLTVT.

With regard to this clone: Germline and junction disagree at one end, which may indicate a read error. J is TRBJ2-3 and V is TRBV7-9; the match to TRBD2 covers 9 bases. CDR3 size: 15 residues. Germline V gives CDR1 SEHNR, CDR2 FQNEAQ (reference sequence). CDR3 loop: CASSSQGTSTDTQYF. DNA for the CDR3: TGTGCCAGCAGCTCACAGGGGACTAGCACGGATACGCAGTATTTT.